This T cell receptor beta chain originates from a study of blood T cell repertoires in COVID-19. Trimming cost V 5 bases and J 6 bases; bases outside gene matches: 12. This CDR3 is built from 16 residues. Germline loops: CDR1 SGHTA, CDR2 FQGNSA. Produced via immunoSEQ multiplex PCR; TCRdb's table is partial and in-frame only. Of about 300,000 clones listed, just over 90% were seen once; the top ten hold around 2.2%. The genes are TRBV7-2 and TRBJ2-2, with 7 bases lining up with TRBD1. The TCR sequence derives from a woman aged 25 to 39 with COVID-19, enrolled during active disease. Specimen: peripheral blood. For the CDR3, the DNA is TGTGCCAGCAGCCCGGACAGGTGGCGATTTGCCGGGGAGCTGTTTTTT. This translates into CASSPDRWRFAGELFF.